Presented here are 25 T cell receptor beta chains from one specimen sequenced in a study of blood T cell repertoires in COVID-19. Libraries were prepared by immunoSEQ multiplex PCR; TCRdb keeps only in-frame clonotypes and omits some of them. The sample yields more than 65,000 clones, approximately 90% seen once. Source material: peripheral blood. The origin of the receptors is a man in his sixties with acute or convalescent COVID-19.

V and J are TRBV30 and TRBJ2-6; D unresolved. The V and J ends lost 8 bases and 0 bases respectively, with 8 bases between them. CDR1 GTSNPN and CDR2 SVGIG come from the germline V gene (reference sequence). This CDR3 contains 13 residues. The chain's CDR3 is CALEYSGANVLTF. DNA for the CDR3: TGTGCCCTCGAGTACTCTGGGGCCAACGTCCTGACTTTC.

The chain uses TRBV2 and TRBJ1-4; D unresolved. V was pared by 7 bases and J by 0 bases, with 9 bases between. The CDR3 is made up of 14 amino acids. CDR1 and CDR2 (germline): SNHLY, FYNNEI. The CDR3 coding sequence is TGTGCCAGCATGGTTAGAACAACTAATGAAAAACTGTTTTTT. It yields the protein CASMVRTTNEKLFF. The full variable domain, completed using reference TRBV2 and TRBJ1-4, is EPEVTQTPSHQVTQMGQEVILRCVPISNHLYFYWYRQILGQKVEFLVSFYNNEISEKSEIFDDQFSVERPDGSNFTLKIRSTKLEDSAMYFCASMVRTTNEKLFFGSGTQLSVL.

The chain links TRBV7-2 to TRBJ2-7, with 7 bases aligning to TRBD1. The CDR3 has 11 residues. Per germline, CDR1 SGHTA and CDR2 FQGNSA. V dropped 6 bases and J dropped 7; count of bases not matched to a gene: 3. The CDR3 coding sequence is TGTGCCAGCAGACTACAGGGGGAGCAGTACTTC. Its protein product is CASRLQGEQYF.

The rearrangement joins TRBV10-3 to TRBJ1-6; 8 bases line up with TRBD1. CDR3 length: 15 residues. V trimming: 2 bases; J trimming: 5 bases; junction bases outside the gene matches: 2. The V gene's germline CDR1 is ENHRY and CDR2 SYGVKD. This CDR3 is CAISEGQGNNSPLHF. The CDR3 DNA reads TGTGCCATCAGTGAGGGACAGGGAAATAATTCACCCCTCCACTTT.

The rearrangement links TRBV16 to TRBJ1-3; unclear D gene. The CDR3 is made up of 16 amino acids. The ends were cut back, 4 bases at V and 0 bases at J, with 13 bases in the middle. Germline lookup yields CDR1 KGHSY and CDR2 FQNENV. The CDR3 nucleotides are TGTGCCAGCAGCCGATCGGCGACTATCTCTGGAAACACCATATATTTT. Encoded protein: CASSRSATISGNTIYF.

CDR3 DNA: TGTGCCAGCAGCCGACTAGCGAGCACCGGGGAGCTGTTTTTT. It yields the protein CASSRLASTGELFF. The chain has TRBV14 and TRBJ2-2; 8 positions match TRBD2. This CDR3 is built from 14 residues. J gave up 4 bases and V 4 bases, and 2 bases lay outside the gene matches. From germline, CDR1 is SGHDN and CDR2 FVKESK.

The chain is built from TRBV29-1 and TRBJ2-5; TRBD2 might be the D (5 bases). The CDR3 is 10 amino acids. Germline values: CDR1 SQVTM, CDR2 ANQGSEA. The V end lost 5 bases, the J end lost 8 bases, and 9 bases lay between the germline ends. CDR3 nucleotides: TGCAGCGTTTCAGAGGGTACCCAGTACTTC. This gives the protein CSVSEGTQYF.

This chain joins TRBV11-2 and TRBJ2-1; no definite D call. The CDR3 spans 13 residues. Between the trimmed V and J ends, which lost 8 bases and 0 bases, there was a span of 8 bases. Germline V gene lookup returns CDR1 SGHAT and CDR2 FQNNGV. The CDR3, as DNA: TGTGCCAGCTCCCCCAGCTCCTACAATGAGCAGTTCTTC. Amino acid sequence: CASSPSSYNEQFF.

This sequence joins TRBV14 and TRBJ1-1; D is perhaps TRBD1 (6 bases). From germline, CDR1 is SGHDN and CDR2 FVKESK. The V and J ends lost 4 bases and 6 bases respectively, with 12 bases between them. This CDR3 spans 13 amino acids. CDR3: CASSPLGAAEAFF. CDR3 coding DNA: TGTGCCAGCAGCCCCCTGGGGGCGGCTGAAGCTTTCTTT.

This clone was seen just once. The chain combines TRBV7-9 with TRBJ2-1, with TRBD2 as a possible D gene (5 bases). V was pared by 5 bases and J by 3 bases, with 17 bases between. The CDR3 is made up of 16 amino acids. Germline CDR1 SEHNR, CDR2 FQNEAQ (reference sequence). The CDR3 is CASSPTMGGYYNEQFF. The CDR3 DNA follows: TGTGCCAGCAGCCCGACCATGGGCGGGTACTACAATGAGCAGTTCTTC.

This clone was seen once. V gene TRBV14 combines with J gene TRBJ2-1, with 8 bases identical to TRBD1. The CDR3 totals 16 residues. The germline V gene encodes CDR1 SGHDN and CDR2 FVKESK. Germline trimming cut 3 bases from V and 4 bases from J; bases unmatched to any gene: 8. The CDR3 region has the DNA TGTGCCAGCAGCCAGGGGGCAGGGGGCGTTTACAATGAGCAGTTCTTC. This sequence encodes CASSQGAGGVYNEQFF. Together with reference TRBV14 and TRBJ2-1, the CDR3 gives the full variable domain: EAGVTQFPSHSVIEKGQTVTLRCDPISGHDNLYWYRRVMGKEIKFLLHFVKESKQDESGMPNNRFLAERTGGTYSTLKVQPAELEDSGVYFCASSQGAGGVYNEQFFGPGTRLTVL.

V gene TRBV27 combines with J gene TRBJ1-2; 8 nucleotides match TRBD1. This CDR3 is built from 14 residues. J gave up 6 bases and V 2 bases, and 5 bases lay outside the gene matches. The germline CDR1 and CDR2 sequences are MNHEY and SMNVEV (reference sequence). The CDR3 loop is CASSLAGTGNGYTF. In DNA, the CDR3 is TGTGCCAGCAGTTTAGCCGGGACAGGCAATGGCTACACCTTC.

This clone occurred a few times. The CDR3 spells CASSARTTNYGYTF. CDR3 nucleotide sequence: TGTGCCAGCAGCGCTAGGACAACAAACTATGGCTACACCTTC. The chain uses TRBV11-2 and TRBJ1-2; D is possibly TRBD1 (5 bases). Trimming cost V 5 bases and J 2 bases, with 12 bases left between them. The CDR3 sequence is 14 residues long. Germline V gives CDR1 SGHAT, CDR2 FQNNGV. Filled out from reference TRBV11-2 and TRBJ1-2, the complete variable domain reads EAGVAQSPRYKIIEKRQSVAFWCNPISGHATLYWYQQILGQGPKLLIQFQNNGVVDDSQLPKDRFSAERLKGVDSTLKIQPAKLEDSAVYLCASSARTTNYGYTFGSGTRLTVV.

The genes are TRBV3-1 (or the pseudogene TRBV3-2) and TRBJ2-7; no clear D. Trimming took 4 bases from V and 6 from J, leaving 13 bases between them. Germline CDR1 LGHDT, CDR2 YNNKEL (reference sequence). The CDR3 length is 13 residues. CDR3 sequence: CASSRVARGEQYF. In nucleotides, the CDR3 is TGTGCCAGCAGCCGAGTTGCGCGAGGCGAGCAGTACTTC.

The chain has TRBV4-1 and TRBJ1-1; D is perhaps TRBD1 (6 bases). V gave up 1 base and J gave up 4 bases, with 16 bases separating them. This CDR3 spans 16 amino acids. Germline V lookup: CDR1 MGHRA, CDR2 YSYEKL. Written as DNA, the CDR3 is TGCGCCAGCAGCCAAGTTGCGGCAGGGGTTGTCACTGAAGCTTTCTTT. It encodes CASSQVAAGVVTEAFF.

J is TRBJ1-2 and V is TRBV12-3 or TRBV12-4; 7 bases line up with TRBD1. The CDR3 totals 13 residues. J was trimmed by 4 bases and V by 5 bases; bases with no gene match: 4. The CDR3 sequence: CASSTGETYGYTF. For the CDR3, the DNA is TGTGCCAGCAGTACAGGGGAAACCTATGGCTACACCTTC.

V gene TRBV18 combines with J gene TRBJ2-7; 9 bases map to TRBD1. V trimming: 0 bases; J trimming: 6 bases; junction bases outside the gene matches: 6. This CDR3 spans 15 amino acids. The germline gives CDR1 KGHSH, CDR2 LQKENI. CDR3 amino acids: CASSPPGTGSVEQYF. CDR3 in DNA: TGTGCCAGCTCACCACCCGGGACAGGGTCCGTCGAGCAGTACTTC. Using reference TRBV18 and TRBJ2-7 for the parts outside the CDR3, the full variable domain is NAGVMQNPRHLVRRRGQEARLRCSPMKGHSHVYWYRQLPEEGLKFMVYLQKENIIDESGMPKERFSAEFPKEGPSILRIQQVVRGDSAAYFCASSPPGTGSVEQYFGPGTRLTVT.

This sequence joins TRBV28 and TRBJ1-5, with a possible D match to TRBD1 (6 bases). CDR3 length equals 14 residues. Per germline, CDR1 MDHEN and CDR2 SYDVKM. Trimming removed 1 base from V and 6 bases from J, with 10 bases in between. The CDR3 sequence: CASSLLGAAQPQHF. The CDR3 DNA reads TGTGCCAGCAGTTTATTGGGGGCAGCTCAGCCCCAGCATTTT. Full variable domain (outside the CDR3, taken from reference TRBV28 and TRBJ1-5): DVKVTQSSRYLVKRTGEKVFLECVQDMDHENMFWYRQDPGLGLRLIYFSYDVKMKEKGDIPEGYSVSREKKERFSLILESASTNQTSMYLCASSLLGAAQPQHFGDGTRLSIL.

The chain joins TRBV4-1 to TRBJ2-6, with D perhaps matching TRBD1 (6 bases). Germline V gene sequence: CDR1 MGHRA, CDR2 YSYEKL. The CDR3 has 19 residues. Trimming removed 0 bases at V and 1 base at J, with 16 bases between. The CDR3 sequence: CASSQESSRGESGANVLTF. Here the CDR3 DNA reads TGCGCCAGCAGCCAAGAGTCATCCAGGGGCGAGTCTGGGGCCAACGTCCTGACTTTC.

This chain joins TRBV6-2 or TRBV6-3 and TRBJ1-2; TRBD1 is a possible D gene (5 bases). Germline V gives CDR1 MNHEY, CDR2 SVGEGT. Trimming stripped 3 bases from V and 6 bases from J, with 14 bases between. CDR3 length: 14 amino acids. CDR3 coding DNA: TGTGCCAGCAGTTATAAAGACAGTGAGCATGGCTACACCTTC. As protein: CASSYKDSEHGYTF.

The chain combines TRBV7-2 with TRBJ1-5; possible D gene TRBD1, 5 bases. V was pared by 2 bases and J by 2 bases, with 13 bases between. This CDR3 is built from 16 residues. CDR1 is SGHTA, CDR2 FQGNSA, per germline. Written as DNA, the CDR3 is TGTGCCAGCAGCTTATTCGCGGGGGGGGGCAATCAGCCCCAGCATTTT. The encoded protein is CASSLFAGGGNQPQHF. Together with reference TRBV7-2 and TRBJ1-5, the CDR3 gives the full variable domain: GAGVSQSPSNKVTEKGKDVELRCDPISGHTALYWYRQSLGQGLEFLIYFQGNSAPDKSGLPSDRFSAERTGGSVSTLTIQRTQQEDSAVYLCASSLFAGGGNQPQHFGDGTRLSIL.

The gene calls are TRBV9 and TRBJ1-2; tentative D call: TRBD1 (5 bases). Between the trimmed V and J ends, which lost 0 bases and 1 base, there was a span of 10 bases. The germline V gene has CDR1 SGDLS and CDR2 YYNGEE. The CDR3 contains 15 residues. This CDR3 is CASSVAADSNYGYTF. DNA for the CDR3: TGTGCCAGCAGCGTAGCTGCCGACAGTAACTATGGCTACACCTTC.

The chain has TRBV5-1 and TRBJ1-1; 7 bases agree with TRBD1. Germline CDR1 reads SGHRS; CDR2 reads YFSETQ. V lost 4 bases to trimming and J lost 3 bases; unmatched junction nucleotides: 6. This CDR3 contains 14 residues. The CDR3 spells CASSPTGADTEAFF. For the CDR3, the DNA is TGCGCCAGCAGCCCAACAGGGGCCGACACTGAAGCTTTCTTT.

The chain is built from TRBV5-6 and TRBJ1-1; 7 nucleotides line up with TRBD1. Germline-derived CDR1 and CDR2 are SGHDT and YYEEEE. The CDR3 has 15 residues. Trimming removed 1 base from V and 1 base from J; junction bases left unmatched: 4. This CDR3 is CASSLRQGRNTEAFF. The CDR3 DNA reads as TGTGCCAGCAGCTTGCGACAGGGCCGGAACACTGAAGCTTTCTTT.

V usage is TRBV6-5 and J usage is TRBJ1-1, with D unclear. CDR3 length: 14 residues. Germline CDR1 reads MNHEY; CDR2 reads SVGAGI. The V gene lost 2 bases and the J gene lost 0 bases, with 7 bases spanning the gap. As DNA, the CDR3 is TGTGCCAGCAGTTACGGGAGCATGAACACTGAAGCTTTCTTT. It codes for CASSYGSMNTEAFF.